This paragraph reports one TCR beta chain. This entry belongs to a study of T cell changes during pregnancy in multiple sclerosis. The repertoire was sequenced with immunoSEQ multiplex PCR; TCRdb's copy has only in-frame clones and lacks some. The data show tens of thousands of clones, about 92% seen once. In germline, CDR1 is SGHAT, CDR2 FQNNGV. The CDR3 runs 12 residues. V gave up 8 bases and J gave up 6 bases, with 10 bases separating them. The sequence came from a female donor with multiple sclerosis, enrolled in a pregnancy study. The genes are TRBV11-2 and TRBJ2-2, with TRBD2 as a possible D gene (5 bases). The source material was CD4+ T cells from peripheral blood mononuclear cells, sampled after pregnancy. The CDR3 nucleotides read TGTGCCAGCCGCGGGCTCTCCGGGGAGCTGTTTTTT. Translated, it gives CASRGLSGELFF.